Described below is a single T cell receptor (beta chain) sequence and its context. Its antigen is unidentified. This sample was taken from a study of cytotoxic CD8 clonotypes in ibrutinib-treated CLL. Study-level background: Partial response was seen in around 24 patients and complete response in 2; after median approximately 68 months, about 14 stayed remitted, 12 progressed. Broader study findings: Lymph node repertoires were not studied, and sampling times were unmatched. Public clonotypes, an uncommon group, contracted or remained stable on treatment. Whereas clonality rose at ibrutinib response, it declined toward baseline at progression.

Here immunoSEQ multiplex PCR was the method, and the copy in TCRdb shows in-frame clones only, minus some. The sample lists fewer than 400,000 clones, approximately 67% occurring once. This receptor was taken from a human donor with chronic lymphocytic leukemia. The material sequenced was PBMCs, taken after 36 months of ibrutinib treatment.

The CDR3 region is CASSYMAGDYEQYF. In DNA, the CDR3 is TGTGCCAGCAGTTACATGGCGGGAGACTACGAGCAGTACTTC. This chain links TRBV6-6 with TRBJ2-7; 7 bases map to TRBD2. This CDR3 spans 14 amino acids. From germline, CDR1 is MNHNY and CDR2 SVGAGI (reference sequence). The V segment lost 2 bases and the J segment 3 bases; nucleotides outside the gene matches: 4.